Listed here are 2 T cell receptor beta chains from one sample, sequenced in a study of cytomegalovirus exposure and HLA in healthy donors. PCR involved 60 Vbeta and 13 Jbeta primers. Sequencing used immunoSEQ multiplex PCR; TCRdb keeps in-frame clones, though not all of them. The sample has approximately 72,000 clones, around 80% seen once. The sequencing input was PBMCs. The receptors derive from a young man in good health and CMV-seronegative.

This chain links TRBV28 with TRBJ2-1, with TRBD2 matching over 8 bases. The CDR3 contains 13 residues. V dropped 6 bases and J dropped 7; count of bases not matched to a gene: 5. Germline CDR1 reads MDHEN; CDR2 reads SYDVKM. CDR3 residues: CASSTRLANEQFF. DNA of the CDR3: TGTGCCAGCAGCACCAGACTAGCGAATGAGCAGTTCTTC.

The chain has TRBV5-1 and TRBJ1-1; weak D call: TRBD1 (6 bases). Trimming removed 0 bases from V and 0 bases from J, with 18 bases in between. The germline V gene has CDR1 SGHRS and CDR2 YFSETQ. The CDR3 runs to 18 residues. Here the CDR3 DNA reads TGCGCCAGCAGCTTGGGTCGGGGGGCCGGCTTCTTGAACACTGAAGCTTTCTTT. Translation: CASSLGRGAGFLNTEAFF.